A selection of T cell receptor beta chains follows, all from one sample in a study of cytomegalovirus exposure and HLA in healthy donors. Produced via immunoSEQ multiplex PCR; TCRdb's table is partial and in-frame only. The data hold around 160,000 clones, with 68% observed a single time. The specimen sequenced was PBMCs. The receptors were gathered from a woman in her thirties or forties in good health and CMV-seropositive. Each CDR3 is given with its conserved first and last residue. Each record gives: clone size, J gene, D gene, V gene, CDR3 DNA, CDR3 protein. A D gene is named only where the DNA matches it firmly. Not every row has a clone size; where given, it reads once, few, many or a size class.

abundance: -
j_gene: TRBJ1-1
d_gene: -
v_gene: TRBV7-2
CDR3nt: TGTGCCAGCAGTACCCAGACAGGGAACACTGAAGCTTTCTTT
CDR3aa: CASSTQTGNTEAFF

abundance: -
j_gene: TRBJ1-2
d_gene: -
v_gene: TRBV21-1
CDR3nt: -
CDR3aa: CASSKVARGIYGYTF

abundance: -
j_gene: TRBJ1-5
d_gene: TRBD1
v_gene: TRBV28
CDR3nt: TGTGCCAGCAGGATCCCCCAGGGGGCCTTCAATCAGCCCCAGCATTTT
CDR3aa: CASRIPQGAFNQPQHF

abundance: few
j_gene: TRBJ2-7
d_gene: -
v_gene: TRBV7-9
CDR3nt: TGTGCCAGCAGCTTACCCCCTGCAGGGGAAGGGGACTACGAGCAGTACTTC
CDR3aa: CASSLPPAGEGDYEQYF

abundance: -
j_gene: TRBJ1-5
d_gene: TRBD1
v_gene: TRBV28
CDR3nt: TGTGCCAGCAGTTCTCCCGGGACAGGTAATCAGCCCCAGCATTTT
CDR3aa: CASSSPGTGNQPQHF

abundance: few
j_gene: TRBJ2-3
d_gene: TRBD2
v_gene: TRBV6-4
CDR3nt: TGTGCCAGCAGTTTCGTGACTAGCGGCACAGATACGCAGTATTTT
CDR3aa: CASSFVTSGTDTQYF

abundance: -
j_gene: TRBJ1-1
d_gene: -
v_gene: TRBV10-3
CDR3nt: TGTGCCATCAGGGGGGCGGTGAACACTGAAGCTTTCTTT
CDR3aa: CAIRGAVNTEAFF

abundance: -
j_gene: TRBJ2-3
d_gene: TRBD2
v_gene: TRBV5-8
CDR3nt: TGTGCCAGCAGCAGGAGACTAGCGGGAGGGTATACGCAGTATTTT
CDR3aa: CASSRRLAGGYTQYF

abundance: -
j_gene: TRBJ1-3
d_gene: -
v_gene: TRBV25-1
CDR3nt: TGTGCCAGCAGTGTTCCAGGAAACACCATATATTTT
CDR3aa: CASSVPGNTIYF

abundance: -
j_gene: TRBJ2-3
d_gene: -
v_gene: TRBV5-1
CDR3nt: TGCGCCAGCAGCTTGTCAGGTGGCACAGATACGCAGTATTTT
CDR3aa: CASSLSGGTDTQYF

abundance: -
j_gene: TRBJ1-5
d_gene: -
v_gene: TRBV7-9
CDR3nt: TGTGCCAGCAGCTTAGCTATTGTCCAGGGCATCAATCAGCCCCAGCATTTT
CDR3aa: CASSLAIVQGINQPQHF

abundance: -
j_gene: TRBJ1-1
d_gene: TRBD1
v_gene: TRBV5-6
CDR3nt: TGTGCCAGCAGCGGACGACAGGGGAGTTACACTGAAGCTTTCTTT
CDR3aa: CASSGRQGSYTEAFF

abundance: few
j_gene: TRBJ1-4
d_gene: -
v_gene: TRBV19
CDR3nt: TGTGCCAGTAGCCCGACTGGTGGGACTAATGAAAAACTGTTTTTT
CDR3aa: CASSPTGGTNEKLFF

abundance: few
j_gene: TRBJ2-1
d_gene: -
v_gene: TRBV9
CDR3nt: TGTGCCAGCAGCGTAGGTAGTGAGCAGTTCTTC
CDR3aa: CASSVGSEQFF

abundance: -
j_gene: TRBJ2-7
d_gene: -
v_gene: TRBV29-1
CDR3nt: TGCAGCGTTGTGCTTGGCGAGACGGGACTGCACTTC
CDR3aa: CSVVLGETGLHF

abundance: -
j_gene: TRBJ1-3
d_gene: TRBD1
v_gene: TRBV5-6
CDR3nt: TGTGCCAGCAGCCAGCAGGTGACAGGGGTATTTTTTGGAAACACCATATATTTT
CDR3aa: CASSQQVTGVFFGNTIYF

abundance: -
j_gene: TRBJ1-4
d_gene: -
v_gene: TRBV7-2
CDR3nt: TGTGCCAGCAGCTTACTGCGGGGGCGTGTGGAAAAACTGTTTTTT
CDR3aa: CASSLLRGRVEKLFF

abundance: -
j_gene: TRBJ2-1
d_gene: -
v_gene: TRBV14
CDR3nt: TGTGCCAGCAGCCAAGTTCTCTATGAGCAGTTCTTC
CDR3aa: CASSQVLYEQFF

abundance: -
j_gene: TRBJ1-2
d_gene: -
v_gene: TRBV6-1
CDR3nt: TGTGCCAGCAGGACAGGAGCCAACTATGGCTACACCTTC
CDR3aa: CASRTGANYGYTF

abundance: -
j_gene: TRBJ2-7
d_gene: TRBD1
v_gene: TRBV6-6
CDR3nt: TGTGCCAGCAGTAGTCACAGAGGACAGGGAGCCTACGAGCAGTACTTC
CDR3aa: CASSSHRGQGAYEQYF

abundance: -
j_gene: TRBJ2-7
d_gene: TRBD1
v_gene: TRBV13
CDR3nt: TGTGCCAGCAGCTTTGGGACAGGCGCCTACGAGCAGTACTTC
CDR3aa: CASSFGTGAYEQYF

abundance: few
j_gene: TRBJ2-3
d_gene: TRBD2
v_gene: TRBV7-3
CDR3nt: TGTGCCAGCAGCTTAAAGGTAGCGGGGGGCACAGATACGCAGTATTTT
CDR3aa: CASSLKVAGGTDTQYF

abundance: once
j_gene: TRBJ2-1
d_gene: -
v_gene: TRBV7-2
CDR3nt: TGTGCCAGCAGCTTAAGCGGCCTAGCTCATGAGCAGTTCTTC
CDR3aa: CASSLSGLAHEQFF

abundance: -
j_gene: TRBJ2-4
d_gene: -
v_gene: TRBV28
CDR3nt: TGTGCCAGCAGTTTACCTAACGGCAAAAACATTCAGTACTTC
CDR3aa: CASSLPNGKNIQYF

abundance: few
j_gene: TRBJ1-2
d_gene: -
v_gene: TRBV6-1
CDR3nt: TGTGCCAGCTCCAGGCAGGACTATGGCTACACCTTC
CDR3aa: CASSRQDYGYTF

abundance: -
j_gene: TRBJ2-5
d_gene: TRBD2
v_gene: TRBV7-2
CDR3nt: TGTGCCAGCAGCCTTACGCTGACTAGCGGGGTACCGAGTCAAGAGACCCAGTACTTC
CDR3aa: CASSLTLTSGVPSQETQYF

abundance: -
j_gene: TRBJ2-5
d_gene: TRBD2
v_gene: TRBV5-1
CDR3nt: TGCGCCAGCAGCTTTGCACTAGCGGGGGGAGAGACCCAGTACTTC
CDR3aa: CASSFALAGGETQYF

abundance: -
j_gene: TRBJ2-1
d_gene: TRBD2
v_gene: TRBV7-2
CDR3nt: TGTGCCAGCAGCCCCCTACCAGGGCAGCGGGGGGGCTACAATGAGCAGTTCTTC
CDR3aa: CASSPLPGQRGGYNEQFF

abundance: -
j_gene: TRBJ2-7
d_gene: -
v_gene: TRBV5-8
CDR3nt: TGTGCCAGCAGCTTGCGGTACGAGCAGTACTTC
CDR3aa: CASSLRYEQYF

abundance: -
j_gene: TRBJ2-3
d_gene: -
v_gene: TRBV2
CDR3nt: TGTGCCATCAGTACAGGGACAGATACGCAGTATTTT
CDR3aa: CAISTGTDTQYF

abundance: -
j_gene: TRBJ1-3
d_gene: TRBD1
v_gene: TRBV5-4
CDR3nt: TGTGCCAGCACCAACAGGGGTTCTGGAAACACCATATATTTT
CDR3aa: CASTNRGSGNTIYF

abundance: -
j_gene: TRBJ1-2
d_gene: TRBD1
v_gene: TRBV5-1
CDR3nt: TGCGCCAGCAGCTCCCGGGACAGGGGGCAGGGAGGCTACACCTTC
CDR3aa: CASSSRDRGQGGYTF

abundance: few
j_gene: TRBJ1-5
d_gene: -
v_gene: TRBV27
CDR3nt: TGTGCCAGCAGTCTCTCCGGGACAATTAATCAGCCCCAGCATTTT
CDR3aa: CASSLSGTINQPQHF

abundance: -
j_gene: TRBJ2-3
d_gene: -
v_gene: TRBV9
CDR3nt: TGTGCCAGCAGCGAAGCCGTCGGGGGATCCGATACGCAGTATTTT
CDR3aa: CASSEAVGGSDTQYF

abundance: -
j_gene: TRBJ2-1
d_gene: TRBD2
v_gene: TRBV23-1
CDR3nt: TGCGCCAGCAGTCAATCGTCGGGACTAGCGGGAGTTTGTTTAGGATACAATGAGCAGTTCTTC
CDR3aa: CASSQSSGLAGVCLGYNEQFF